This T cell receptor beta chain is from a study of T cell responses to AZD1222 COVID-19 vaccine. Points from the study as a whole: Baseline serology detected seropositivity in only six or seven AZD1222 recipients. Unmutated variant regions are reportedly the target of nearly half of TCRs that are spike-specific.

On this clone: Its specificity is not known.

TCRdb keeps only in-frame clones here, not all; method: immunoSEQ multiplex PCR. Of 86,000 or so clones in the sample, about 88% are singletons; the top ten hold 6.9%. Here the sequenced sample was peripheral blood, taken 28 days after the second AZD1222 dose. This clonotype originated in an adult who received the AZD1222 COVID-19 vaccine.

The CDR3 DNA sequence: TGTGCCAGCAGTTACTCGGGTCAGGGGAACTATGGCTACACCTTC. Amino acids: CASSYSGQGNYGYTF. V usage is TRBV6-5 and J usage is TRBJ1-2, with TRBD1 as a possible D gene (6 bases). The CDR3 is 15 amino acids. Trimming pared 0 bases from V and 2 bases from J, leaving 10 bases between. Germline lookup yields CDR1 MNHEY and CDR2 SVGAGI.